This TCR beta chain was sequenced for a study of T-cell reconstitution after alpha-beta-depleted transplantation in children. Germline assignment: CDR1 SEHNR and CDR2 FQNEAQ (reference sequence). This CDR3 region has 13 residues. With 1 base removed from V and 10 bases from J, the gap between germline ends came to 14 bases. This clonotype has ten or more counts. Researchers prepared the TCRbeta library using unique molecular identifiers, the study reports. TCRdb independently ran MiXCR on the PCR reads; one entry per CDR3 protein. The sample includes approximately 93,000 distinct CDR3 sequences, roughly 8% of them seen just once.

Source: PBMCs from the stem cell graft donor, taken from the stem cell graft. The chain couples TRBV7-9 to TRBJ2-7; unclear D gene. This clonotype was obtained from a human donor who donated a stem cell graft to a child with congenital amegakaryocytic thrombocytopenia. Here the CDR3 DNA reads TGTGCCAGCAGCTTAGGGGCCCGGGCGTCACAGTACTTC. Its translation is CASSLGARASQYF.